The entry below gives a single T cell receptor (beta chain) sequence along with its context. This sample is drawn from a study of CD8 T cells in ankylosing spondylitis. Each CDR3 protein is one row after TCRdb ran MiXCR on the 5' RACE reads. The sample holds approximately 300,000 distinct CDR3 sequences, approximately 20% seen once. This CDR3 has 11 amino acids. Per germline, CDR1 LGHDT and CDR2 YNNKEL (reference sequence). The trim removed 3 bases at V and 11 bases at J, leaving 3 bases unmatched. Sequencing used blood, either unsorted or a sorted T cell fraction (not recorded which). The rearrangement joins TRBV3-1 to TRBJ1-1, with 7 nucleotides matching TRBD1. The receptor was isolated from a male donor with ankylosing spondylitis or in good health (not recorded which). CDR3 nucleotides: TGTGCCAGCAGCCACGACAGGGTTGCTTTCTTT. Translated: CASSHDRVAFF.